This entry concerns a single T cell receptor (beta chain). What it recognizes is unknown. The data were produced by immunoSEQ multiplex PCR, yet TCRdb's version contains in-frame clones alone and is incomplete. The data contain about 21,000 clones, approximately 89% of them seen just once; the ten biggest clones take up 13%. V dropped 2 bases and J dropped 7 bases, with 9 bases sitting between them. This CDR3 region has 13 residues. The V gene's germline CDR1 is LGHNA and CDR2 YSLEER. This specimen belongs to a study of PD-1 blockade in classical Hodgkin lymphoma. Study summary: Patients were administered nivolumab (3 mg/kg intravenously) every 2 weeks. Points from the study as a whole: The diversity seen at baseline in complete responders resembled that of newly diagnosed patients.

Time point defined: cycle 4 day 1 (C4D1), after 5 to 7 weeks of nivolumab. Brentuximab vedotin exposure varied, and every patient relapsed after autologous stem cell transplantation. The TCR originated in a human donor with classical Hodgkin lymphoma. This specimen was peripheral blood mononuclear cells (PBMCs), taken before the fourth cycle of nivolumab. The rearrangement joins TRBV4-3 to TRBJ2-1; possibly TRBD1 for D (5 bases). The CDR3 nucleotides are TGCGCCAGCAGCCAACAGGGCCAAAATGAGCAGTTCTTC. Translated, it gives CASSQQGQNEQFF.